This T cell receptor beta chain is from a study of identical twins. General study findings and limits: Sequences that were out-of-frame, alpha and twin-shared displayed an excess of low generation probability.

From the 5' RACE reads, TCRdb called clonotypes with MiXCR, one entry per CDR3 protein. The table includes about 790,000 distinct CDR3 sequences, approximately 18% detected once. Germline assignment: CDR1 DFQATT and CDR2 SNEGSKA (reference sequence). V gave up 5 bases and J gave up 0 bases, with 24 bases separating them. The CDR3 runs 18 residues. About this clonotype itself: The target antigen is unknown.

These same records also appear under a second study, on T cells expressing NK-cell markers. That report notes: It was sorted CD3+CD56-NKG2C+, CD3+CD56+NKG2C- and CD3+CD56+NKG2C+ T cells that provided the TCR beta repertoires.

The clonotype was recovered from a woman between 18 and 29 years old in good health. The sequenced sample was PBMCs. The J gene is TRBJ2-3, the V gene TRBV20-1; tentatively, D is TRBD2 (6 bases). CDR3 DNA sequence: TGCAGTGCTCCGACGACTAGGAGATCCCCTTTTAGCACAGATACGCAGTATTTT. This gives the protein CSAPTTRRSPFSTDTQYF.